Listed below are T cell receptor beta chains from one sample, sequenced in a study of blood T cells in healthy people across ages. One entry per CDR3 protein results from TCRdb running MiXCR on the 5' RACE reads. Of around 1,000,000 distinct CDR3 sequences in the sample, about 23% are singletons; the top ten hold less than 0.85%. The sample also formed part of further work on T cells of mothers and their children.

The material sequenced was blood. The receptor set was obtained from a girl aged 2-10 years in good health. Both conserved end residues are part of each CDR3. A D gene is named only where the DNA matches it firmly. Some rows mark clone size as missing; the rest say once, few, many or name a class of expanded clone.

j_gene: TRBJ1-1; d_gene: NA; abundance: NA; v_gene: TRBV5-1; CDR3aa: CASSWAGEDAEAFF; CDR3nt: TGCGCCAGCAGCTGGGCAGGGGAGGACGCTGAAGCTTTCTTT
j_gene: TRBJ2-7; d_gene: NA; abundance: NA; v_gene: TRBV7-9; CDR3aa: CASSFIAAGNEQHF; CDR3nt: TGTGCCAGCAGCTTTATCGCAGCTGGGAACGAGCAGCACTTC
j_gene: TRBJ2-7; d_gene: NA; abundance: NA; v_gene: TRBV5-1; CDR3aa: CASSLYVMPGTNYEQYF; CDR3nt: TGCGCCAGCAGCTTGTACGTAATGCCCGGGACCAACTACGAGCAGTACTTC
j_gene: TRBJ2-5; d_gene: NA; abundance: NA; v_gene: TRBV11-2; CDR3aa: CASSSGGTRETQYF; CDR3nt: TGTGCCAGCAGCTCTGGGGGGACAAGGGAGACCCAGTACTTC
j_gene: TRBJ2-7; d_gene: NA; abundance: few; v_gene: TRBV18; CDR3aa: CASSPGGNEQYF; CDR3nt: TGTGCCAGCTCACCAGGCGGAAACGAGCAGTACTTC
j_gene: TRBJ1-5; d_gene: TRBD1; abundance: NA; v_gene: TRBV12-3/TRBV12-4; CDR3aa: CASRWDRGSNQPQHF; CDR3nt: TGTGCCAGCAGGTGGGACAGGGGAAGCAATCAGCCCCAGCATTTT
j_gene: TRBJ2-4; d_gene: NA; abundance: few; v_gene: TRBV4-3; CDR3aa: CASSQDIWAAKNIQYF; CDR3nt: TGCGCCAGCAGCCAAGATATTTGGGCAGCCAAAAACATTCAGTACTTC
j_gene: TRBJ2-1; d_gene: NA; abundance: NA; v_gene: TRBV3-1; CDR3aa: CASSQTPGGNEQFF; CDR3nt: TGTGCCAGCAGCCAGACCCCCGGGGGCAATGAGCAGTTCTTC
j_gene: TRBJ2-7; d_gene: TRBD2; abundance: NA; v_gene: TRBV6-5; CDR3aa: CASSYSREGEQYF; CDR3nt: TGTGCCAGCAGTTATTCCCGGGAGGGTGAGCAGTACTTC
j_gene: TRBJ1-2; d_gene: TRBD1; abundance: NA; v_gene: TRBV2; CDR3aa: CASSELAGGYGYTF; CDR3nt: TGTGCCAGCAGTGAGTTGGCAGGGGGTTATGGCTACACCTTC
j_gene: TRBJ2-5; d_gene: NA; abundance: few; v_gene: TRBV5-1; CDR3aa: CASSYYRTGLGETQYF; CDR3nt: TGCGCCAGCAGCTATTACAGAACCGGGCTTGGGGAGACCCAGTACTTC
j_gene: TRBJ2-3; d_gene: TRBD2; abundance: few; v_gene: TRBV18; CDR3aa: CASSPLAGTSTDTQYF; CDR3nt: TGTGCCAGCTCACCACTAGCGGGAACTAGCACAGATACGCAGTATTTT
j_gene: TRBJ2-7; d_gene: NA; abundance: few; v_gene: TRBV27; CDR3aa: CASRDIISYEQYF; CDR3nt: TGTGCCAGCCGGGACATCATCTCCTACGAGCAGTACTTC
j_gene: TRBJ2-5; d_gene: NA; abundance: few; v_gene: TRBV12-3/TRBV12-4; CDR3aa: CATQAWASETQYF; CDR3nt: TGTGCCACACAAGCGTGGGCCTCAGAGACCCAGTACTTC
j_gene: TRBJ2-5; d_gene: NA; abundance: NA; v_gene: TRBV28; CDR3aa: CASSASQGPETQYF; CDR3nt: TGTGCCAGCAGTGCGTCCCAGGGGCCGGAGACCCAGTACTTC
j_gene: TRBJ2-3; d_gene: TRBD2; abundance: few; v_gene: TRBV7-6; CDR3aa: CASSSTLAGEFEDTQYF; CDR3nt: TGTGCCAGCAGCTCAACACTAGCGGGAGAGTTTGAGGATACGCAGTATTTT
j_gene: TRBJ2-1; d_gene: TRBD1; abundance: few; v_gene: TRBV11-2; CDR3aa: CASTQDRGDDEQFF; CDR3nt: TGTGCCAGCACCCAGGACAGGGGAGACGATGAGCAGTTCTTC
j_gene: TRBJ2-2; d_gene: TRBD2; abundance: NA; v_gene: TRBV7-6; CDR3aa: CASSSLAGVTGELFF; CDR3nt: TGTGCCAGCAGCTCCCTAGCGGGGGTCACCGGGGAGCTGTTTTTT
j_gene: TRBJ2-7; d_gene: NA; abundance: NA; v_gene: TRBV27; CDR3aa: CASSSGNILTGNYEQYF; CDR3nt: TGTGCCAGCAGTTCTGGGAACATACTGACAGGAAACTACGAGCAGTACTTC
j_gene: TRBJ2-7; d_gene: NA; abundance: few; v_gene: TRBV15; CDR3aa: CATSSPGLTYEQYF; CDR3nt: TGTGCCACCAGCAGTCCCGGCCTTACCTACGAGCAGTACTTC
j_gene: TRBJ1-1; d_gene: TRBD1; abundance: NA; v_gene: TRBV6-4; CDR3aa: CASSDETGTEAFF; CDR3nt: TGTGCCAGCAGTGACGAGACAGGGACTGAAGCTTTCTTT
j_gene: TRBJ1-1; d_gene: TRBD1; abundance: NA; v_gene: TRBV29-1; CDR3aa: CSVPGGDTEAFF; CDR3nt: TGCAGCGTTCCAGGGGGCGACACTGAAGCTTTCTTT
j_gene: TRBJ2-3; d_gene: NA; abundance: NA; v_gene: TRBV20-1; CDR3aa: CSAPISGHDTDTQYF; CDR3nt: TGCAGTGCCCCTATTTCGGGGCATGACACAGATACGCAGTATTTT
j_gene: TRBJ2-7; d_gene: TRBD1; abundance: few; v_gene: TRBV6-1; CDR3aa: CASQGVERGTYEQYF; CDR3nt: TGTGCCAGCCAGGGGGTCGAAAGGGGGACCTACGAGCAGTACTTC
j_gene: TRBJ2-7; d_gene: TRBD2; abundance: few; v_gene: TRBV20-1; CDR3aa: CSAQTSDLTYEQYF; CDR3nt: TGCAGTGCTCAGACTAGCGACCTAACCTACGAGCAGTACTTC
j_gene: TRBJ1-1; d_gene: NA; abundance: few; v_gene: TRBV5-1; CDR3aa: CASSLPTVNTEAFF; CDR3nt: TGTGCCAGCAGTTTACCGACAGTGAACACTGAAGCTTTCTTT
j_gene: TRBJ2-2; d_gene: NA; abundance: NA; v_gene: TRBV6-2/TRBV6-3; CDR3aa: CASSHPTPGELFF; CDR3nt: TGTGCCAGCAGTCACCCGACTCCTGGGGAGCTGTTTTTT
j_gene: TRBJ2-7; d_gene: TRBD2; abundance: NA; v_gene: TRBV28; CDR3aa: CASGPRLAGYEQYF; CDR3nt: TGTGCCAGCGGGCCCCGACTAGCGGGATACGAGCAGTACTTC
j_gene: TRBJ1-1; d_gene: NA; abundance: NA; v_gene: TRBV7-9; CDR3aa: CASSLVALNTEAFF; CDR3nt: TGTGCCAGCAGCTTAGTAGCACTGAACACTGAAGCCTTCTTT
j_gene: TRBJ2-6; d_gene: NA; abundance: NA; v_gene: TRBV6-2/TRBV6-3; CDR3aa: CASSYTEWSSGANVLTF; CDR3nt: TGTGCCAGCAGTTACACTGAGTGGTCCTCTGGGGCCAACGTCCTGACTTTC
j_gene: TRBJ2-6; d_gene: TRBD1; abundance: NA; v_gene: TRBV5-6; CDR3aa: CASSLLDRDYSGANVLTF; CDR3nt: TGTGCCAGCAGCTTGCTGGACAGGGATTACTCTGGGGCCAACGTCCTGACTTTC
j_gene: TRBJ2-5; d_gene: NA; abundance: NA; v_gene: TRBV11-2; CDR3aa: CASTVGGQETQYF; CDR3nt: TGTGCCAGCACAGTAGGAGGGCAAGAGACCCAGTACTTC
j_gene: TRBJ2-2; d_gene: NA; abundance: few; v_gene: TRBV6-4; CDR3aa: CASSEYVGGANTGELFF; CDR3nt: TGTGCCAGCAGTGAATATGTCGGGGGCGCTAACACCGGGGAGCTGTTTTTT
j_gene: TRBJ1-3; d_gene: TRBD1; abundance: NA; v_gene: TRBV7-3; CDR3aa: CASSAQQGNTIYF; CDR3nt: TGTGCCAGCAGCGCGCAACAGGGGAACACCATATATTTT
j_gene: TRBJ2-1; d_gene: NA; abundance: few; v_gene: TRBV29-1; CDR3aa: CSVVGDIYNEQFF; CDR3nt: TGCAGCGTTGTCGGCGATATATACAATGAGCAGTTCTTC
j_gene: TRBJ1-2; d_gene: NA; abundance: few; v_gene: TRBV5-1; CDR3aa: CASSLDLGGNGYTF; CDR3nt: TGCGCCAGCAGCTTGGACCTCGGGGGAAATGGCTACACCTTC
j_gene: TRBJ1-1; d_gene: NA; abundance: few; v_gene: TRBV3-1; CDR3aa: CASTDPTGTEAFF; CDR3nt: TGTGCCAGCACCGACCCGACAGGAACTGAAGCTTTCTTT
j_gene: TRBJ2-1; d_gene: NA; abundance: NA; v_gene: TRBV14; CDR3aa: CASHGLLYNEQFF; CDR3nt: TGTGCCAGCCATGGACTACTCTACAATGAGCAGTTTTTC
j_gene: TRBJ1-4; d_gene: TRBD1; abundance: NA; v_gene: TRBV4-2; CDR3aa: CASSLTTGPNEKLFF; CDR3nt: TGTGCCAGCAGCCTGACGACAGGGCCTAATGAAAAACTGTTTTTT
j_gene: TRBJ1-2; d_gene: NA; abundance: NA; v_gene: TRBV6-6; CDR3aa: CASFTLGYGYTF; CDR3nt: TGTGCCAGCTTCACCTTAGGCTATGGCTACACCTTC
j_gene: TRBJ2-5; d_gene: NA; abundance: NA; v_gene: TRBV29-1; CDR3aa: CSVLLRGQETQYF; CDR3nt: TGCAGCGTTCTATTGCGGGGTCAAGAGACCCAGTACTTC
j_gene: TRBJ2-1; d_gene: TRBD2; abundance: NA; v_gene: TRBV7-3; CDR3aa: CASSVREKLAGGGNEQFF; CDR3nt: TGTGCCAGCAGCGTAAGGGAGAAATTGGCGGGAGGTGGGAATGAGCAGTTCTTC
j_gene: TRBJ2-5; d_gene: TRBD1; abundance: NA; v_gene: TRBV25-1; CDR3aa: CASSPGTGSRETQYF; CDR3nt: TGTGCCAGCAGTCCCGGGACAGGGTCTCGAGAGACCCAGTACTTC
j_gene: TRBJ2-1; d_gene: NA; abundance: NA; v_gene: TRBV5-6; CDR3aa: CATQAWKGIRDNEQFF; CDR3nt: TGTGCCACCCAAGCTTGGAAGGGAATTAGGGACAATGAGCAGTTCTTC
j_gene: TRBJ2-3; d_gene: TRBD1; abundance: NA; v_gene: TRBV9; CDR3aa: CASSAQGSTDTQYF; CDR3nt: TGTGCCAGCAGCGCACAGGGGAGCACAGATACGCAGTATTTT
j_gene: TRBJ2-4; d_gene: NA; abundance: NA; v_gene: TRBV7-9; CDR3aa: CASSFGGGDRRIQYF; CDR3nt: TGTGCCAGCAGCTTTGGAGGGGGAGATCGGCGCATTCAGTACTTC
j_gene: TRBJ2-5; d_gene: NA; abundance: few; v_gene: TRBV20-1; CDR3aa: CSALLPRGQETQYF; CDR3nt: TGCAGTGCCCTATTACCTCGAGGGCAAGAGACCCAGTACTTC
j_gene: TRBJ1-4; d_gene: NA; abundance: few; v_gene: TRBV5-1; CDR3aa: CASSLKSTAATNEKLFF; CDR3nt: TGCGCCAGCAGCTTAAAGTCGACAGCTGCAACTAATGAAAAACTGTTTTTT
j_gene: TRBJ2-7; d_gene: NA; abundance: NA; v_gene: TRBV2; CDR3aa: CASSGRSRDNEQYF; CDR3nt: TGTGCCAGCAGTGGTAGGTCCCGGGACAACGAGCAGTACTTC
j_gene: TRBJ2-1; d_gene: NA; abundance: NA; v_gene: TRBV4-1; CDR3aa: CASSQATVPYNEQFF; CDR3nt: TGCGCCAGCAGCCAAGCGACTGTACCATACAATGAGCAGTTCTTC
j_gene: TRBJ2-1; d_gene: TRBD2; abundance: NA; v_gene: TRBV6-2/TRBV6-3; CDR3aa: CASRATSGYYNEQFF; CDR3nt: TGTGCCAGCAGAGCCACTAGCGGATATTACAATGAGCAGTTCTTC
j_gene: TRBJ1-4; d_gene: NA; abundance: few; v_gene: TRBV7-2; CDR3aa: CASSLEVVQEGHNEKLFF; CDR3nt: TGTGCCAGCAGCTTAGAGGTCGTACAGGAGGGCCATAATGAAAAACTGTTTTTT
j_gene: TRBJ1-1; d_gene: NA; abundance: NA; v_gene: TRBV5-1; CDR3aa: CASSFTSGTGNTEAFF; CDR3nt: TGCGCCAGCAGCTTTACCTCCGGGACGGGGAACACTGAAGCTTTCTTT
j_gene: TRBJ2-1; d_gene: NA; abundance: NA; v_gene: TRBV11-2; CDR3aa: CVSSLDQVADEQFF; CDR3nt: TGTGTCAGCAGCTTAGACCAGGTAGCGGACGAGCAGTTCTTC
j_gene: TRBJ2-5; d_gene: NA; abundance: few; v_gene: TRBV7-2; CDR3aa: CASSLGQDLLLFKTQYF; CDR3nt: TGTGCCAGCAGCTTAGGCCAAGACCTCCTCTTATTTAAGACCCAGTACTTC
j_gene: TRBJ1-1; d_gene: NA; abundance: few; v_gene: TRBV28; CDR3aa: CASSLTPLGQLVTEAFF; CDR3nt: TGTGCCAGCAGTTTAACCCCTCTGGGGCAGCTCGTCACTGAAGCTTTCTTT
j_gene: TRBJ2-7; d_gene: TRBD2; abundance: many; v_gene: TRBV7-7; CDR3aa: CASSPGGGYEQYF; CDR3nt: TGTGCTAGCAGCCCTGGGGGGGGATACGAGCAGTACTTC